The clone carrying this T cell receptor (beta chain) was recorded many times. Its antigen remains unidentified. Carried by each TCR cDNA molecule was a unique molecular identifier. One entry per CDR3 protein, called by TCRdb with MiXCR from the 5' RACE reads. This table holds about 26,000 distinct CDR3 sequences, 9.5% to 15% found once. These data come from a study of spatial heterogeneity in lung cancer. General observations from the study: Relative to follow-up, resection was when ubiquitous expanded tumor TCRs appeared more in blood.

Time point denoted: sample taken at primary tumor resection. Whole RNA obtained from tumor, nontumor lung or frozen PBMC underwent sequencing without sorting. CDR3 length: 13 residues. In germline, CDR1 is LNHNV, CDR2 YYDKDF (reference sequence). The ends lost 4 bases at V and 10 bases at J; junction bases unmatched: 8. This receptor was identified in a female donor with early-stage non-small cell lung cancer. The material was PBMCs, obtained at surgery. The rearrangement links TRBV15 to TRBJ1-2; 8 nucleotides align to TRBD1. The CDR3 coding sequence is TGTGCCACCAGCATTGACAGGGGTTGGCACTACACCTTC. It specifies CATSIDRGWHYTF.